This T cell receptor beta chain is drawn from a study of technical replicates of blood from a handful of donors. Measured with immunoSEQ multiplex PCR; TCRdb has only the in-frame clones, and not every one. This table holds approximately 75,000 clones, around 97% found once. V dropped 1 base and J dropped 1 base, with 9 bases sitting between them. Germline V gene lookup returns CDR1 SGHRS and CDR2 YFSETQ. This CDR3 is 15 amino acids long. The chain uses TRBV5-1 and TRBJ2-1; weak D call: TRBD2 (5 bases). Sequenced sample: T cells isolated from PBMCs. The receptor's source is a human donor in good health. The CDR3 spells CASSLFGESYNEQFF. In nucleotides, the CDR3 is TGCGCCAGCAGCTTGTTCGGGGAATCCTACAATGAGCAGTTCTTC.